The 2 T cell receptor beta chains below were found in one sample sequenced in a study of T cell responses to AZD1222 COVID-19 vaccine. Generated by immunoSEQ multiplex PCR, the TCRdb table keeps only in-frame clones and is missing some. The sample shows roughly 120,000 clones, approximately 86% of them seen only once. Sequences were derived from peripheral blood, sampled on day 0 of MenACWY control vaccination. These TCRs come from an adult in good health.

The count of this clone is one. This chain connects TRBV5-4 to TRBJ2-3; 9 positions agree with TRBD1. The V segment lost 4 bases and the J segment 0 bases; nucleotides outside the gene matches: 3. Germline CDR1 is SGHNT and CDR2 is YYREEE (reference sequence). The CDR3 has 15 amino acids. CDR3 amino acids: CASSQQGASTDTQYF. The CDR3 coding sequence is TGTGCCAGCAGCCAACAGGGGGCGAGCACAGATACGCAGTATTTT.

The chain combines TRBV6-4 with TRBJ2-1; D is undetermined. This CDR3 contains 16 residues. The V and J ends lost 0 bases and 7 bases respectively, with 16 bases between them. CDR1 MRHNA and CDR2 SNTAGT come from the germline V gene. This CDR3 is CASSDSKGLVRNEQFF. The CDR3 region has the DNA TGTGCCAGCAGTGACTCGAAGGGCCTAGTTCGGAATGAGCAGTTCTTC.